Presented here are 9 T cell receptor beta chains from one specimen sequenced in a study of CD8+ T cells in alopecia areata (dated by TCRdb to the late 2010s). Library creation used the immunoSEQ multiplex PCR assay. To provide template for TCR sequencing, every sample had RNA extracted and reverse transcribed into cDNA. TCRdb provides this immuneACCESS table in a form limited to in-frame rearrangements. Some clones are lacking; in checked studies, under half of them reflect an unresolved V gene, and why the rest are absent is not known. For this sample the table gives 100,000 or so clones, of which roughly three fifths were detected only once. 16% of the sample is in the top ten clones. In the paper's terms, the treatment or condition label means: oral pan-JAK inhibitor, 5-10 mg twice daily. The sequencing used CD8+ T cells sorted from blood, collected at week 56, from a patient treated with tofacitinib. The source of these receptors is a human donor with alopecia areata.

The genes are TRBV27 and TRBJ1-2, with 8 positions matching TRBD1. CDR1 is MNHEY, CDR2 SMNVEV, per germline (reference sequence). CDR3 length equals 16 residues. With 5 bases clipped from V and 4 bases from J, the junction kept 12 bases outside the gene matches. Written as DNA, the CDR3 is TGTGCCAGCAGTCGGATCTACGGGACAGGTGGCTATGGCTACACCTTC. This gives the protein CASSRIYGTGGYGYTF.

This rearrangement joins TRBV5-1 to TRBJ1-5; tentatively, D is TRBD1 (6 bases). Germline V CDR1 and CDR2: SGHRS, YFSETQ. The CDR3 contains 15 residues. The V gene lost 0 bases and the J gene lost 8 bases, with 15 bases spanning the gap. In DNA, the CDR3 is TGCGCCAGCAGCTTGGGGGGGCACCCACAGGAGCCCCAGCATTTT. It encodes CASSLGGHPQEPQHF. Looking up the rest from reference TRBV5-1 and TRBJ1-5 gives the full variable domain: KAGVTQTPRYLIKTRGQQVTLSCSPISGHRSVSWYQQTPGQGLQFLFEYFSETQRNKGNFPGRFSGRQFSNSRSEMNVSTLELGDSALYLCASSLGGHPQEPQHFGDGTRLSIL.

The chain recombines TRBV27 with TRBJ1-2; no clear D gene. V lost 3 bases, J lost 6 bases, and 11 bases lay in between. Germline CDR1 and CDR2: MNHEY and SMNVEV (reference sequence). This CDR3 region has 13 residues. In DNA, the CDR3 is TGTGCCAGCAGTTTCGGAGGCCTCGATGGCTACACCTTC. This codes for CASSFGGLDGYTF.

This chain uses TRBV18 with TRBJ1-5; D gene unclear. Germline V CDR1 and CDR2: KGHSH, LQKENI. This CDR3 has 14 amino acids. Trimming took off 5 bases at V and 4 bases at J, with 12 bases between the two ends. The CDR3 protein is CASSMPFENQPQHF. The CDR3 nucleotides read TGTGCCAGCTCAATGCCGTTTGAAAATCAGCCCCAGCATTTT.

This sequence joins TRBV30 and TRBJ1-5, with 7 bases aligning to TRBD1. The CDR3 sequence is 16 residues long. In germline, CDR1 is GTSNPN, CDR2 SVGIG (reference sequence). V was clipped by 2 bases and J by 2 bases; unmatched bases: 9. DNA of the CDR3: TGTGCCTGGAGTACAGGACAGGTCTTCGGCAATCAGCCCCAGCATTTT. Translated: CAWSTGQVFGNQPQHF. The variable domain in full, completed from reference TRBV30 and TRBJ1-5, reads SQTIHQWPATLVQPVGSPLSLECTVEGTSNPNLYWYRQAAGRGLQLLFYSVGIGQISSEVPQNLSASRPQDRQFILSSKKLLLSDSGFYLCAWSTGQVFGNQPQHFGDGTRLSIL.

The chain has TRBV5-6 and TRBJ2-7, with D perhaps matching TRBD1 (5 bases). The length of the CDR3 is 14 residues. In germline, CDR1 is SGHDT, CDR2 YYEEEE. Trimming removed 0 bases at V and 0 bases at J, with 7 bases between. CDR3 bases: TGTGCCAGCAGCTTGGGACAGTTCTCCTACGAGCAGTACTTC. It translates to CASSLGQFSYEQYF.

Only a few counts were recorded for this clone. The chain combines TRBV27 with TRBJ2-5; D is possibly TRBD2 (8 bases). V dropped 2 bases and J dropped 5 bases, with 15 bases sitting between them. Germline V gene lookup returns CDR1 MNHEY and CDR2 SMNVEV (reference sequence). There are 15 residues in the CDR3. This chain's CDR3 is CASSLRGGRGETQYF. In nucleotides, the CDR3 is TGTGCCAGCAGTTTACGGGGGGGCAGGGGGGAGACCCAGTACTTC.

The chain carries TRBV9 and TRBJ2-1, with D tentatively TRBD2 (5 bases). CDR3 length: 15 residues. CDR1 and CDR2 (germline): SGDLS, YYNGEE. Trimming removed 0 bases at V and 4 bases at J, with 11 bases between. CDR3 loop: CASSVDGVPYNEQFF. In nucleotides, the CDR3 is TGTGCCAGCAGCGTAGACGGGGTGCCATACAATGAGCAGTTCTTC.

This clone was counted between two and nine times. CDR3 sequence reads: CASSARDRVGEKLFF. The CDR3 coding sequence is TGTGCCAGCAGCGCCCGGGACAGGGTCGGTGAAAAACTGTTTTTT. The gene calls are TRBV11-2 and TRBJ1-4; 9 positions match TRBD1. Trimming took 5 bases from V and 7 from J; bases not matched to a gene: 8. Germline assignment: CDR1 SGHAT and CDR2 FQNNGV. The CDR3 length is 15 residues.